This T cell receptor (beta chain) was obtained from a study of T cell responses to AZD1222 COVID-19 vaccine. Sequencing was performed with immunoSEQ multiplex PCR; in TCRdb, only in-frame clones are kept and a portion is missing. This sample carries 200,000 or so clones, 90% to 95% of them seen once, and the ten largest clones take around 1%. This clonotype was obtained from an adult who received the AZD1222 COVID-19 vaccine. This specimen consisted of peripheral blood, obtained 28 days after the second AZD1222 dose.

The CDR3 sequence is CASSQVRLGTGDNYGYTF. The CDR3 coding sequence is TGTGCCAGCAGCCAAGTACGCCTCGGGACAGGGGATAACTATGGCTACACCTTC. V gene TRBV4-2 combines with J gene TRBJ1-2, with 10 bases lining up with TRBD1. Germline assignment: CDR1 LGHNA and CDR2 YNFKEQ. The V segment lost 1 base and the J segment 1 base; nucleotides outside the gene matches: 9. CDR3 length: 18 residues.